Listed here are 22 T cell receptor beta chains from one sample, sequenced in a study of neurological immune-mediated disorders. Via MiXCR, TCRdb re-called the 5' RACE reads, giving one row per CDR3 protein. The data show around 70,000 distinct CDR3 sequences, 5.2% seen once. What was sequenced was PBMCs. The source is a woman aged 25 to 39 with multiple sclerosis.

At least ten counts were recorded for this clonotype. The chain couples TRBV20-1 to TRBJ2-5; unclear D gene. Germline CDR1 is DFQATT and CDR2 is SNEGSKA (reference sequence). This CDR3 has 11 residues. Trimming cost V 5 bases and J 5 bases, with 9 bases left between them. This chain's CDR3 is CSAAAGETQYF. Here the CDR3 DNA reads TGCAGTGCTGCGGCCGGGGAGACCCAGTACTTC.

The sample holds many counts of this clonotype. The CDR3: CASRSSGGNEQFF. In DNA, the CDR3 is TGTGCCAGCCGTTCTAGCGGGGGCAATGAGCAGTTCTTC. The chain has TRBV6-1 and TRBJ2-1, with TRBD2 matching 10 bases. V trimming: 8 bases; J trimming: 6 bases; junction bases outside the gene matches: 4. The length of the CDR3 is 13 residues. CDR1 is MNHNS and CDR2 is SASEGT in the germline V gene.

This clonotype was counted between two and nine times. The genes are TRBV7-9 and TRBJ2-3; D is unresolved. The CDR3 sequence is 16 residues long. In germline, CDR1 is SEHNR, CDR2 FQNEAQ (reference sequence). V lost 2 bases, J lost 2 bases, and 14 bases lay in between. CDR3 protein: CASSLKALLTTDTQYF. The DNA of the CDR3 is TGTGCCAGCAGCTTAAAGGCGCTTTTGACCACAGATACGCAGTATTTT. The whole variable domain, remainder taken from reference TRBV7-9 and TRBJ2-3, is DTGVSQNPRHKITKRGQNVTFRCDPISEHNRLYWYRQTLGQGPEFLTYFQNEAQLEKSRLLSDRFSAERPKGSFSTLEIQRTEQGDSAMYLCASSLKALLTTDTQYFGPGTRLTVL.

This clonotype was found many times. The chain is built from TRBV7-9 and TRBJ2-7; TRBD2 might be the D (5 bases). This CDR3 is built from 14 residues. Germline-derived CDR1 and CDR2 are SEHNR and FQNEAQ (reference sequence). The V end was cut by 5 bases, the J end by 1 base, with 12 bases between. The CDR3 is CASSPRRLSYEQYF. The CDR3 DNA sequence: TGTGCCAGCAGCCCTCGGAGGCTGTCCTACGAGCAGTACTTC.

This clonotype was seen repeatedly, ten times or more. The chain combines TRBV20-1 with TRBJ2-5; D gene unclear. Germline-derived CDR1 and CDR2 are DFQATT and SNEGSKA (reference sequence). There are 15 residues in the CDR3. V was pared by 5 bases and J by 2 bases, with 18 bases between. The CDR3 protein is CSAAPYLQAQETQYF. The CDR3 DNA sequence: TGCAGTGCTGCTCCTTACCTACAAGCTCAAGAGACCCAGTACTTC.

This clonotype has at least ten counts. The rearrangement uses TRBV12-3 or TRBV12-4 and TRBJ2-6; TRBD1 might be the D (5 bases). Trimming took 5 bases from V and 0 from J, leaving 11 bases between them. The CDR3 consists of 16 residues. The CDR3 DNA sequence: TGTGCCAGCAGTCCCGGACACAACTCTGGGGCCAACGTCCTGACTTTC. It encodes CASSPGHNSGANVLTF.

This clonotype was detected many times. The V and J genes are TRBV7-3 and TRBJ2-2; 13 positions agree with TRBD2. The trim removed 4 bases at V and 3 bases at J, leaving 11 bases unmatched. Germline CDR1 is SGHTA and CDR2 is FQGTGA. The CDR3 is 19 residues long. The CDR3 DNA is TGTGCCAGCAGCTATGCGACTAGCGGGGGGCCGGGTGACACCGGGGAGCTGTTTTTT. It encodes CASSYATSGGPGDTGELFF.

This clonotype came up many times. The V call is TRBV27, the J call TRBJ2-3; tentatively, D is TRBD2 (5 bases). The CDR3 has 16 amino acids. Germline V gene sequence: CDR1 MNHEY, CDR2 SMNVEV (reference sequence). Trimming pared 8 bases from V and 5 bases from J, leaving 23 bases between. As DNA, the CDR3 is TGTGCCAGCTCCTTCACGTCCGGGAACCCCCGAGATACGCAGTATTTT. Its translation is CASSFTSGNPRDTQYF.

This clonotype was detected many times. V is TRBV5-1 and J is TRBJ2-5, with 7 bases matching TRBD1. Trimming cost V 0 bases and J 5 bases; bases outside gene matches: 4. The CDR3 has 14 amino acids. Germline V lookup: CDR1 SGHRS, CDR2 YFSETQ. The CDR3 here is CASSLGQGEETQYF. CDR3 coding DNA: TGCGCCAGCAGCTTGGGACAGGGTGAGGAGACCCAGTACTTC.

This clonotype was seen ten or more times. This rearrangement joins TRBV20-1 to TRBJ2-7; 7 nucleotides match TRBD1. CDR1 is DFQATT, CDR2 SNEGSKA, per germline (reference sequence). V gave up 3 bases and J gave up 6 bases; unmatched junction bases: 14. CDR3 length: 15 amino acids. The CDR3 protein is CSARGLRQGLSEQYF. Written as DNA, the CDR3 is TGCAGTGCTAGGGGCCTTCGACAGGGTCTCAGCGAGCAGTACTTC.

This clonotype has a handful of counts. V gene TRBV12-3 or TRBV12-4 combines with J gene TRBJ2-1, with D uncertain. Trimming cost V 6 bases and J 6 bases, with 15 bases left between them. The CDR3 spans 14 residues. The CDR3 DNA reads TGTGCCAGCAGCCCATGGTGGGCCAGCAATGAGCAGTTCTTC. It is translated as CASSPWWASNEQFF.

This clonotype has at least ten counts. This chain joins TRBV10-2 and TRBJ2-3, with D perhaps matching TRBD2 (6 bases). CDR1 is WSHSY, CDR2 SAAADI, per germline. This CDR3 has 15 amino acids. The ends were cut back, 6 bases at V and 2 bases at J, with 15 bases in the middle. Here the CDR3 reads CASSASGDLTDTQYF. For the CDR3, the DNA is TGCGCCAGCAGCGCCTCGGGGGACCTCACAGATACGCAGTATTTT.

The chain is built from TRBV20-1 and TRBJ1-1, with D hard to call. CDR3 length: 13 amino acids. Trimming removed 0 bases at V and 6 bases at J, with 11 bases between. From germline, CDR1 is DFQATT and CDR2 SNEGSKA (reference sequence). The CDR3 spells CSARDSGRAEAFF. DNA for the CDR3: TGCAGTGCTAGAGATTCGGGGAGGGCTGAAGCTTTCTTT.

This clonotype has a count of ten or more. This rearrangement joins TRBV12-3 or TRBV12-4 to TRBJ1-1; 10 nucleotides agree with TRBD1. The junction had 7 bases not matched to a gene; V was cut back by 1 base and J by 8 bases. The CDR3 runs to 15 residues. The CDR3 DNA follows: TGTGCCAGCAGTTTAGTAAGACTGGGACAGGGGGAAGCTTTCTTT. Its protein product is CASSLVRLGQGEAFF.

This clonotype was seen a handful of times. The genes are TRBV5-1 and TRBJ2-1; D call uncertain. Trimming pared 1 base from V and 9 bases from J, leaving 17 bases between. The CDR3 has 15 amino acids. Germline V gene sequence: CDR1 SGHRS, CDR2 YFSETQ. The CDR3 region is CASSLTDLGSLEQFF. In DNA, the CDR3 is TGCGCCAGCAGCTTGACCGACCTAGGTTCTCTTGAGCAGTTCTTC.

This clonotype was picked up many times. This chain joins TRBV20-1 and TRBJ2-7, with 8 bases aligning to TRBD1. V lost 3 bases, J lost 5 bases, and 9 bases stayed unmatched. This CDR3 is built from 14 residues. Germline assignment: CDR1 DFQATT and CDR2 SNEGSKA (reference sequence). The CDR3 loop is CSASRWDRLNEQYF. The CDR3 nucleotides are TGCAGTGCTAGTCGCTGGGACAGGCTTAACGAGCAGTACTTC.

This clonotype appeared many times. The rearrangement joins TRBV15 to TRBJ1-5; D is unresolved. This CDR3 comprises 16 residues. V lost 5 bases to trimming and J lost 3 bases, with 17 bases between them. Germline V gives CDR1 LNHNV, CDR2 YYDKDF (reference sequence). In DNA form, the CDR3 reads TGTGCCACCAGCCCGACTTTAGCCAGGATCAATCAGCCCCAGCATTTT. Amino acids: CATSPTLARINQPQHF. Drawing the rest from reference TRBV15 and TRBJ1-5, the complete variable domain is DAMVIQNPRYQVTQFGKPVTLSCSQTLNHNVMYWYQQKSSQAPKLLFHYYDKDFNNEADTPDNFQSRRPNTSFCFLDIRSPGLGDTAMYLCATSPTLARINQPQHFGDGTRLSIL.

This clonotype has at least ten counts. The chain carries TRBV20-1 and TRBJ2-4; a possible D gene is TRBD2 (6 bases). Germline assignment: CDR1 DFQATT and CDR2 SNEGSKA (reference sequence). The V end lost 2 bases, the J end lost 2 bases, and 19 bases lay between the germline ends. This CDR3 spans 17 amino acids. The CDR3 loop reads CSARQPGRTNSKNIQYF. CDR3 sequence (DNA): TGCAGTGCTAGACAGCCAGGACGGACTAACTCCAAAAACATTCAGTACTTC.

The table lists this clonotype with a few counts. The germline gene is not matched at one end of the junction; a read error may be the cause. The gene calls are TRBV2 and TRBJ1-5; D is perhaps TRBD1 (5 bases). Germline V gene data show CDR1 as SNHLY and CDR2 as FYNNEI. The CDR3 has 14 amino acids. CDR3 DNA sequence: TGTGCCAGCAGTGAGGGGCGTTCCAATCAGCCCCAGAATTTT. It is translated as CASSEGRSNQPQNF.

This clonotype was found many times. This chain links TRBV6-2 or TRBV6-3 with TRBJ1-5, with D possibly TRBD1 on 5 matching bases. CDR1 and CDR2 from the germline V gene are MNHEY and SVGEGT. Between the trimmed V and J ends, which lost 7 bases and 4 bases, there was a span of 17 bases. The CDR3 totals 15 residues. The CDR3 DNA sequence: TGTGCCAGCATACAAACCGGGGGGGGAAATCAGCCCCAGCATTTT. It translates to CASIQTGGGNQPQHF.

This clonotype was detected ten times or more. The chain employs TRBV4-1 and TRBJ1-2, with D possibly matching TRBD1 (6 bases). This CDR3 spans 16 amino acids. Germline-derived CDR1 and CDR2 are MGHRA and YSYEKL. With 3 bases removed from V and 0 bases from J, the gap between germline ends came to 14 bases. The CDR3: CASSQTTDRANYGYTF. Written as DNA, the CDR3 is TGCGCCAGCAGCCAGACCACGGACAGAGCTAACTATGGCTACACCTTC.

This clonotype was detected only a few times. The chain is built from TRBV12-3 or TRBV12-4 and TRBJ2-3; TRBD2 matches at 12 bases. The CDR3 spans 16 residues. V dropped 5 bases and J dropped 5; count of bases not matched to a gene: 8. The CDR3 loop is CASSPSSGGAGDTQYF. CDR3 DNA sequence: TGTGCCAGCAGTCCCTCTAGCGGGGGGGCGGGAGATACGCAGTATTTT.